This TCR beta chain comes out of a study of cytomegalovirus exposure and HLA in healthy donors. Per germline, CDR1 SGHTA and CDR2 FQGNSA. This CDR3 comprises 12 residues. The V and J ends lost 3 bases and 3 bases respectively, with 3 bases between them. The primer mix had 60 Vbeta and 13 Jbeta primers. Sequenced by immunoSEQ multiplex PCR; TCRdb stores in-frame clones only, minus some. The data show more than 40,000 clones, and the top ten clones hold roughly 26%. V and J are TRBV7-2 and TRBJ1-5; D is ambiguous. The sample comprised PBMCs. This TCR was sampled from a man aged 35 to 55 in good health and CMV-seropositive. The CDR3 protein is CASSFYNQPQHF. The CDR3 bases are TGTGCCAGCAGCTTCTACAATCAGCCCCAGCATTTT. The full variable domain, in which reference TRBV7-2 and TRBJ1-5 provide the parts outside the CDR3, is GAGVSQSPSNKVTEKGKDVELRCDPISGHTALYWYRQSLGQGLEFLIYFQGNSAPDKSGLPSDRFSAERTGGSVSTLTIQRTQQEDSAVYLCASSFYNQPQHFGDGTRLSIL.